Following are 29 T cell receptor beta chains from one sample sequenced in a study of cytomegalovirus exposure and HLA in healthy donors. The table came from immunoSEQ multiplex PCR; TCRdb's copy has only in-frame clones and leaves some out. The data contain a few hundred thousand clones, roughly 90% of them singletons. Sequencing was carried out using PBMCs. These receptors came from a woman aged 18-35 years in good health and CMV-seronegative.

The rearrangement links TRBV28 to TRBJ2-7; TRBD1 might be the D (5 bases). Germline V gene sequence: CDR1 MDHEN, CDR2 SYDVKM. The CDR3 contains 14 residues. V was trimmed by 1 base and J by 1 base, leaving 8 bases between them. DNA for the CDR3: TGTGCCAGCAGTTTATCAGGGCTATCCTACGAGCAGTACTTC. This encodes CASSLSGLSYEQYF.

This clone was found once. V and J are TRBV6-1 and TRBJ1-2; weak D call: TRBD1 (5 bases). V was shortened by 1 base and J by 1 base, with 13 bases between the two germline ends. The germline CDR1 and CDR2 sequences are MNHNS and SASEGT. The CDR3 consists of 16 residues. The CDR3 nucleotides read TGTGCCAGCAGTGAAGGAACAGGCAACTTTAACTATGGCTACACCTTC. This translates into CASSEGTGNFNYGYTF.

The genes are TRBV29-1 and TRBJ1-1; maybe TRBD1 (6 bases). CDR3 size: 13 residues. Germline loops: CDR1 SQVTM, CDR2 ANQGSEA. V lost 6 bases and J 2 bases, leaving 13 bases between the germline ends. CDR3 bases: TGCAGCGTGACCGGGACACCTAACACTGAAGCTTTCTTT. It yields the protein CSVTGTPNTEAFF. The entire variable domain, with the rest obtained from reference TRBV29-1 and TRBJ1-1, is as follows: SAVISQKPSRDICQRGTSLTIQCQVDSQVTMMFWYRQQPGQSLTLIATANQGSEATYESGFVIDKFPISRPNLTFSTLTVSNMSPEDSSIYLCSVTGTPNTEAFFGQGTRLTVV.

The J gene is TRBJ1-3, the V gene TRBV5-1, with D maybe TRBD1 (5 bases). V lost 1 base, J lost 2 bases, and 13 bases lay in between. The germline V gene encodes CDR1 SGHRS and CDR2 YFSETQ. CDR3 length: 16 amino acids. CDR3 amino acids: CASSLPLQAAGNTIYF. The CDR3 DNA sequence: TGCGCCAGCAGCTTGCCCTTACAGGCTGCTGGAAACACCATATATTTT.

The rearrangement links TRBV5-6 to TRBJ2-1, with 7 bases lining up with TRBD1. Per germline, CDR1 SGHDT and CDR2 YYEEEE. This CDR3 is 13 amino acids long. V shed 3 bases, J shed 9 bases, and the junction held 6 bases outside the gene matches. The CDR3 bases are TGTGCCAGCAGCTCAGGGACAGTTGGTGAGCAGTTCTTC. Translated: CASSSGTVGEQFF.

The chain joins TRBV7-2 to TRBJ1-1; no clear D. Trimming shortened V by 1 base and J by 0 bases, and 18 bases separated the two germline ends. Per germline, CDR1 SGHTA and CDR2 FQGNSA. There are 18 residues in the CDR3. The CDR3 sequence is CASSLVLRGSRVNTEAFF. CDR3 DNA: TGTGCCAGCAGCTTAGTACTTCGAGGTAGTCGAGTGAACACTGAAGCTTTCTTT.

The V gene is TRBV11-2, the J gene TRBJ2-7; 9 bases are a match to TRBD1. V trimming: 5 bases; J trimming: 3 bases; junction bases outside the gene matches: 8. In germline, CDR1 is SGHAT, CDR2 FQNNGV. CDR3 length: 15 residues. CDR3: CASSPLDRGNYEQYF. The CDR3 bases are TGTGCCAGCAGCCCACTTGACAGGGGGAACTACGAGCAGTACTTC.

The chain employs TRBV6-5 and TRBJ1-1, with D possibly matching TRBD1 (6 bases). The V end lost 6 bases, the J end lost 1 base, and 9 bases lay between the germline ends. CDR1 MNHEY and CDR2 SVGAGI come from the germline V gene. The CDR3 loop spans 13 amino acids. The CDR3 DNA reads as TGTGCCAGCAGCGGACAGTGGAACACTGAAGCTTTCTTT. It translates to CASSGQWNTEAFF.

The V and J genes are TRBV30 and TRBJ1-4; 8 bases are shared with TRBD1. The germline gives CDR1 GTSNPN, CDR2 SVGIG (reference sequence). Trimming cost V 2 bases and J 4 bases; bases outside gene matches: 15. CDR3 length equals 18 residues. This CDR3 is CAWSIGQGSYSVNEKLFF. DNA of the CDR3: TGTGCCTGGAGTATCGGACAGGGTTCGTATTCGGTTAATGAAAAACTGTTTTTT.

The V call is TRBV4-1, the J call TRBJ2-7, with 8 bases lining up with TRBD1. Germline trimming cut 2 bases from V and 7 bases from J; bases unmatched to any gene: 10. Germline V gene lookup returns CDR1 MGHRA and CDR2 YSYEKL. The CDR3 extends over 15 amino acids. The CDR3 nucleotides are TGCGCCAGCAGCCAACAGGGGGCAACGGCGGGAGAGCAGTACTTC. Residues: CASSQQGATAGEQYF.

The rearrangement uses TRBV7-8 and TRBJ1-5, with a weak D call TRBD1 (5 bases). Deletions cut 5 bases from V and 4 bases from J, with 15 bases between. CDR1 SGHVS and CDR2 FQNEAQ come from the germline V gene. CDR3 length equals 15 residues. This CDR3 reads CASSPRRGLNQPQHF. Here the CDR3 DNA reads TGTGCCAGCAGCCCAAGGAGGGGTTTGAATCAGCCCCAGCATTTT.

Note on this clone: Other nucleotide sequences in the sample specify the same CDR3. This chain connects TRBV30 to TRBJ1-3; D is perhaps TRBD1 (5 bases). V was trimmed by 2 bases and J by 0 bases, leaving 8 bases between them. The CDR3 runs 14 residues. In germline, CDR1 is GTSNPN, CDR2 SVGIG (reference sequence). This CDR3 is CAWSRGGSGNTIYF. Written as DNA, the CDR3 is TGTGCCTGGAGTCGGGGGGGCTCTGGAAACACCATATATTTT.

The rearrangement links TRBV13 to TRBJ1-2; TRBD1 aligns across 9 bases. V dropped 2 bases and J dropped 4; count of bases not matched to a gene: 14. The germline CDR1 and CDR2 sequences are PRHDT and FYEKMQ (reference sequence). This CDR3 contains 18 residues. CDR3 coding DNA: TGTGCCAGCAGCTTATCGGGGGACAGGGTAAGGGATGGCTATGGCTACACCTTC. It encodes CASSLSGDRVRDGYGYTF.

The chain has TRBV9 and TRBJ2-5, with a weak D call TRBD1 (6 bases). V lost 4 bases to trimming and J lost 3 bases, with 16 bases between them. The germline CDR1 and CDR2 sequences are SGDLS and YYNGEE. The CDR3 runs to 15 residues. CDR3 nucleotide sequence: TGTGCCAGCAGCTCCCCCGGGACAACAAAAGAGACCCAGTACTTC. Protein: CASSSPGTTKETQYF.

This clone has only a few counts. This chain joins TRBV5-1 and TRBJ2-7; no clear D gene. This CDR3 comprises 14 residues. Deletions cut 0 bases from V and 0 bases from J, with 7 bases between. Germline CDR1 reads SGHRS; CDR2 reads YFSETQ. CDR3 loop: CASSLDSNSYEQYF. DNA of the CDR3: TGCGCCAGCAGCTTGGACAGTAACTCCTACGAGCAGTACTTC.

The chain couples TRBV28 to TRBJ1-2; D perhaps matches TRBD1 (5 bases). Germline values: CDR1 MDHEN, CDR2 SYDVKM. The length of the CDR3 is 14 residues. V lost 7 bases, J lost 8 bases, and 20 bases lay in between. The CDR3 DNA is TGTGCCAGCATTTCAGCCCAGGGAACCCCGGGCTACACCTTC. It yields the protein CASISAQGTPGYTF.

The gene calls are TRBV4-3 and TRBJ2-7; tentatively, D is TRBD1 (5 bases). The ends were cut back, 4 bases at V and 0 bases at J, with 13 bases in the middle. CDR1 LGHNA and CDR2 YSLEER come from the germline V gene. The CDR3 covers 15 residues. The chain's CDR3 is CASSLEQGDSYEQYF. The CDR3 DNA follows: TGCGCCAGCAGCCTAGAACAAGGGGACTCCTACGAGCAGTACTTC.

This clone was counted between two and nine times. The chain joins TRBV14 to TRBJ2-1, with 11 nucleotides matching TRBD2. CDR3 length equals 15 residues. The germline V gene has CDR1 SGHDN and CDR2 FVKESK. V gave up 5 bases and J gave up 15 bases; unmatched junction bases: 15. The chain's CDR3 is CASSESITSGGRRFF. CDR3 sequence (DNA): TGTGCCAGCAGCGAAAGTATTACTAGCGGGGGCCGCCGGTTCTTC.

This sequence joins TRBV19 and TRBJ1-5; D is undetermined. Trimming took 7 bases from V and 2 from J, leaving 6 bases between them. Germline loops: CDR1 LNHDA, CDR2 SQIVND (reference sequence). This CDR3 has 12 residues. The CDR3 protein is CASTYGNQPQHF. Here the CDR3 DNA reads TGTGCCAGTACCTATGGCAATCAGCCCCAGCATTTT.

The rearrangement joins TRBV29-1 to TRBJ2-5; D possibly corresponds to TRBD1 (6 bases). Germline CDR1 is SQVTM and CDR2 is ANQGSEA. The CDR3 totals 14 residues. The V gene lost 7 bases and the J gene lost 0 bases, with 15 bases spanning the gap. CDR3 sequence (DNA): TGCAGCGGAGGACAGTTTTCCTACCAAGAGACCCAGTACTTC. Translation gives CSGGQFSYQETQYF.

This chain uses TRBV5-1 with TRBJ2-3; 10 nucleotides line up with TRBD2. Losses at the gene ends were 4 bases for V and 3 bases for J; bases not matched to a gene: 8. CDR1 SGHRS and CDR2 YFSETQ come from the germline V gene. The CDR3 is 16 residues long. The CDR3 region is CASSPDPSGSTDTQYF. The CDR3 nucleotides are TGCGCCAGCAGCCCAGACCCTAGCGGGAGTACAGATACGCAGTATTTT.

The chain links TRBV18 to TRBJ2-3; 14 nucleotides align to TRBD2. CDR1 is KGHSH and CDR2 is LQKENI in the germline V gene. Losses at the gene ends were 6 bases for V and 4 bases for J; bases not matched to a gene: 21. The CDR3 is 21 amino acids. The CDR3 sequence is CASSPTVTTGLAGAGADTQYF. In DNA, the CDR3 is TGTGCCAGCTCCCCTACGGTTACGACGGGACTAGCGGGAGCAGGTGCAGATACGCAGTATTTT.

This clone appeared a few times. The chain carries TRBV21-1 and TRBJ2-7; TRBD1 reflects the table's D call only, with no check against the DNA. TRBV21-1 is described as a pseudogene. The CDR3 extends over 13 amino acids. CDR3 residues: CASSKGTAYEQYF. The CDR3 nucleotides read TGTGCCAGCAGCAAGGGCACTGCCTACGAGCAGTACTTC.

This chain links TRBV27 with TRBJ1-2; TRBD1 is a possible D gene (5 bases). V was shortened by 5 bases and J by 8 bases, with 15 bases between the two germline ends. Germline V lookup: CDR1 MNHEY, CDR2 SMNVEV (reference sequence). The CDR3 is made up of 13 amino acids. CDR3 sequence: CASSGAGGGGYTF. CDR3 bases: TGTGCCAGCAGTGGGGCGGGTGGGGGGGGCTACACCTTC.

CDR3 coding DNA: TGTGCCATCCTCACCCCACAGAGAGGGATAAACTATGGCTACACCTTC. Encoded protein: CAILTPQRGINYGYTF. V usage is TRBV28 and J usage is TRBJ1-2, with D hard to call. CDR3 length equals 16 residues. V shed 10 bases and J shed 2 bases, with 23 bases lying between them. Germline assignment: CDR1 MDHEN and CDR2 SYDVKM.

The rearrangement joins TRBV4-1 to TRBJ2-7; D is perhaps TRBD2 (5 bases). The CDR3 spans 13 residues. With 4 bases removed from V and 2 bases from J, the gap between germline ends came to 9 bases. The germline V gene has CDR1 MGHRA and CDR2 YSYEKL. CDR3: CASSLRLTYEQYF. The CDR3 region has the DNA TGCGCCAGCAGCCTGCGACTAACCTACGAGCAGTACTTC.

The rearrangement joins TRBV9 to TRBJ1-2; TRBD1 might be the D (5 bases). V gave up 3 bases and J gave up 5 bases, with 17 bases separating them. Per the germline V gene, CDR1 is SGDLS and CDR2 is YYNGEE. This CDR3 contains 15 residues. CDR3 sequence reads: CASSASSAGYYGYTF. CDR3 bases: TGTGCCAGCAGCGCCTCTTCCGCAGGGTATTATGGCTACACCTTC.

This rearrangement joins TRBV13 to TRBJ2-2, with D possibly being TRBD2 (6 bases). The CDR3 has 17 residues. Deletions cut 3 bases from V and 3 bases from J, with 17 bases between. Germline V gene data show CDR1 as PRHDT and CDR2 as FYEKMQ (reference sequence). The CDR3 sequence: CASSLASGGMDTGELFF. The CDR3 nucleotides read TGTGCCAGCAGCTTGGCGTCTGGGGGGATGGACACCGGGGAGCTGTTTTTT.

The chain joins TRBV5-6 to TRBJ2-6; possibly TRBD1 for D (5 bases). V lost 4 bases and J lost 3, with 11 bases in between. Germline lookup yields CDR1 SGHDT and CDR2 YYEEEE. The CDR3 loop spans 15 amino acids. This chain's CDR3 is CASSIRDYGANVLTF. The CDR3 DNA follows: TGTGCCAGCAGCATCAGGGATTATGGGGCCAACGTCCTGACTTTC.